This TCR beta chain originates from a study of vaccination effects on CD4 cells after COVID-19. A remark on this clone: Its antigen is undetermined.

Ahead of sequencing, the ViraFEST assay grew antigen-specific CD4+ T cells using viral peptide pools. Researchers isolated CD4+ T cells once 9 to 11 days of culture had elapsed. Vaccine recipients, nucleocapsid antibody negative, had no prior SARS-CoV-2 infection. TCRdb's copy holds only in-frame clones and misses some; the assay was immunoSEQ multiplex PCR. This sample has roughly 52,000 clones, with around 70% found just once. The V gene end was trimmed by 0 bases and the J gene end by 4 bases; junction bases not matched to a gene: 10. CDR1 is SGHRS, CDR2 YFSETQ, per germline. The CDR3 sequence is 17 residues long.

This receptor was obtained from a human donor who received a COVID-19 vaccine. The rearrangement joins TRBV5-1 to TRBJ2-5, with 9 bases fitting TRBD2. The material sequenced was CD4+ T cells from PBMCs cultured with SARS-CoV-2 spike peptides, taken before COVID-19 vaccination. The CDR3 region is CASSLGLAERGGETQYF. Written as DNA, the CDR3 is TGCGCCAGCAGCTTGGGACTAGCGGAGAGGGGGGGAGAGACCCAGTACTTC.